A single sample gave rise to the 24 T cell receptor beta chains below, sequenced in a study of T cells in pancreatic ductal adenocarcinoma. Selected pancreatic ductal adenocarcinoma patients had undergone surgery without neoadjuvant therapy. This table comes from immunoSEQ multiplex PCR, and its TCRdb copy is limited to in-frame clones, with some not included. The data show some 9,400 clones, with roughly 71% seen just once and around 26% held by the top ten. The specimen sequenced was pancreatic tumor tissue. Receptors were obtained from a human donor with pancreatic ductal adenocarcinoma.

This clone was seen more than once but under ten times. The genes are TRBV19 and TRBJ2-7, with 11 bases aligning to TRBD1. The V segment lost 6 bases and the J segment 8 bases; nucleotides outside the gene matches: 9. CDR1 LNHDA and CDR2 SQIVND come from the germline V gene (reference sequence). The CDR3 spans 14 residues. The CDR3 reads CASSKGQGAVQQYF. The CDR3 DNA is TGTGCCAGTAGCAAAGGACAGGGGGCTGTTCAGCAGTACTTC.

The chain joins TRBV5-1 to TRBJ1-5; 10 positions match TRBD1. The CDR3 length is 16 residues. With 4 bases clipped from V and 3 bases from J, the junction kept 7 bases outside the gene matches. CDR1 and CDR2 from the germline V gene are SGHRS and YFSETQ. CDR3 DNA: TGCGCCAGCAGCCCCGGGACAGGGGACCTCAATCAGCCCCAGCATTTT. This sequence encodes CASSPGTGDLNQPQHF.

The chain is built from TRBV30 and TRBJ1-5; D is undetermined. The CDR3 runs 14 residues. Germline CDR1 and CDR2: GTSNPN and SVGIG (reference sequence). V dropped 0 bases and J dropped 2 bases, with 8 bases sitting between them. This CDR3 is CAWSVGGGNQPQHF. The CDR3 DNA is TGTGCCTGGAGTGTCGGAGGTGGCAATCAGCCCCAGCATTTT.

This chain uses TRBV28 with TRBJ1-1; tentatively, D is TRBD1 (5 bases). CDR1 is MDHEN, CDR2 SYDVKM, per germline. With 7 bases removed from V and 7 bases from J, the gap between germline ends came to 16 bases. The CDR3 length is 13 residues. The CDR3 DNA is TGTGCCAGCAAGGGCAGGGTGGCGGGTGAAGCTTTCTTT. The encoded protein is CASKGRVAGEAFF.

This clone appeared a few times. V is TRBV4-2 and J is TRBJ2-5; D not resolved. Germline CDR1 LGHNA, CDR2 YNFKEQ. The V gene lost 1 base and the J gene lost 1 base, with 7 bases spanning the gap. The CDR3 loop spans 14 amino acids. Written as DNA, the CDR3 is TGTGCCAGCAGCCAAGGACTGAGCCAAGAGACCCAGTACTTC. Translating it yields CASSQGLSQETQYF.

CDR3 DNA sequence: TGTGCCATCAGTGAGGGGATTACTGGGGCCAACGTCCTGACTTTC. Protein sequence: CAISEGITGANVLTF. V is TRBV10-3 and J is TRBJ2-6; no clear D. The V end lost 2 bases, the J end lost 2 bases, and 7 bases lay between the germline ends. The CDR3 extends over 15 amino acids. Germline loops: CDR1 ENHRY, CDR2 SYGVKD.

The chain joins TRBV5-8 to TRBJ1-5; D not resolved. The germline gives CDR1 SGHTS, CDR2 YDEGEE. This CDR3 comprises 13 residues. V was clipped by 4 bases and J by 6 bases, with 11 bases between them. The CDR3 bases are TGTGCCAGCAGCAAGGGCGAAGGTCAGCCCCAGCATTTT. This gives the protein CASSKGEGQPQHF.

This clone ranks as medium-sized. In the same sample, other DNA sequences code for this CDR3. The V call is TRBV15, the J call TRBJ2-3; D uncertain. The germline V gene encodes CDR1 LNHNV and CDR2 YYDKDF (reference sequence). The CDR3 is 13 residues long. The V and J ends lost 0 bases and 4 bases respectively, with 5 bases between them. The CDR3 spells CATSRDVPDTQYF. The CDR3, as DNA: TGTGCCACCAGCAGAGATGTCCCAGATACGCAGTATTTT.

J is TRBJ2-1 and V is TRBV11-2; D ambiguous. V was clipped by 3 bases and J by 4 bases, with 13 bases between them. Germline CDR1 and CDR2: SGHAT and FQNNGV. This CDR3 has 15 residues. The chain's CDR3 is CASSLIQTVYNEQFF. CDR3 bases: TGTGCCAGCAGCTTGATACAAACAGTTTACAATGAGCAGTTCTTC.

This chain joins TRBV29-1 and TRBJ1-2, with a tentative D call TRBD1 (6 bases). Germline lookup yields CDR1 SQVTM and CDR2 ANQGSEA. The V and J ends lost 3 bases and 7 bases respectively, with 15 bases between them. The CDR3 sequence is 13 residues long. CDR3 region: CSVEEGGGAGYTF. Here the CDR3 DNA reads TGCAGCGTTGAGGAAGGGGGGGGTGCTGGCTACACCTTC.

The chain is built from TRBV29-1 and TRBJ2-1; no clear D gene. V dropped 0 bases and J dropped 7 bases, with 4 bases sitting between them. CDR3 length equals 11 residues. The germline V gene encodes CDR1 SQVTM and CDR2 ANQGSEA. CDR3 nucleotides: TGCAGCGTTGAAGAATTTAATGAGCAGTTCTTC. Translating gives CSVEEFNEQFF.

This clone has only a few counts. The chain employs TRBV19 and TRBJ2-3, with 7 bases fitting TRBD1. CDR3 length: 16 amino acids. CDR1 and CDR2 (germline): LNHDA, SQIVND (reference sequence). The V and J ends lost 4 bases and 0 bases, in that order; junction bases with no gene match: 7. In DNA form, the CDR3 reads TGTGCCAGTAGTACGGCCGGGACAGCAAGCACAGATACGCAGTATTTT. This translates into CASSTAGTASTDTQYF.

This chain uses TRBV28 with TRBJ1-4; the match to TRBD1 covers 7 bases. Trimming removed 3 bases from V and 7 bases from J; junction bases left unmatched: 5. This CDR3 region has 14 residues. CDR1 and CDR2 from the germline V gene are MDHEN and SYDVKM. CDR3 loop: CASSLRGLSEKLFF. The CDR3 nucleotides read TGTGCCAGCAGTTTGAGGGGGCTAAGTGAAAAACTGTTTTTT.

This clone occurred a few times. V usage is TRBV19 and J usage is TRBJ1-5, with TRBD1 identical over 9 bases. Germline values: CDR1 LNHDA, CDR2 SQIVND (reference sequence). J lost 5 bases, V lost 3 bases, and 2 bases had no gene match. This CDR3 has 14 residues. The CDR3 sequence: CASSIWTGDQPQHF. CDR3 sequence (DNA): TGTGCCAGTAGTATCTGGACAGGGGATCAGCCCCAGCATTTT.

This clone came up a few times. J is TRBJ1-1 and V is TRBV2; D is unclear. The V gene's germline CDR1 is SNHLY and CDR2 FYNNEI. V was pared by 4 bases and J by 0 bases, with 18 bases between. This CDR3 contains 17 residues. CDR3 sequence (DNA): TGTGCCAGCAGTGGCGACCGAATTACCTACATGAACACTGAAGCTTTCTTT. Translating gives CASSGDRITYMNTEAFF.

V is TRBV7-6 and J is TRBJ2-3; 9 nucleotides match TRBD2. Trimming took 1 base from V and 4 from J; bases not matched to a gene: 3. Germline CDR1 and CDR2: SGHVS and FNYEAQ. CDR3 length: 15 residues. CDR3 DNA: TGTGCCAGCAGCTTAGTAGCGGGAGCAGCAGATACGCAGTATTTT. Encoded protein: CASSLVAGAADTQYF. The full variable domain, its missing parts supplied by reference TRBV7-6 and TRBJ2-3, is GAGVSQSPRYKVTKRGQDVALRCDPISGHVSLYWYRQALGQGPEFLTYFNYEAQQDKSGLPNDRFSAERPEGSISTLTIQRTEQRDSAMYRCASSLVAGAADTQYFGPGTRLTVL.

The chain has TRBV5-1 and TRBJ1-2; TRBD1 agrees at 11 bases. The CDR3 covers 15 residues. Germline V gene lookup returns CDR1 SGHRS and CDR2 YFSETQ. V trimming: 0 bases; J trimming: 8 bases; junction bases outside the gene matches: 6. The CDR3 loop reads CASSLGGTGGEGYTF. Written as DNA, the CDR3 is TGCGCCAGCAGCTTGGGCGGGACAGGGGGTGAAGGCTACACCTTC.

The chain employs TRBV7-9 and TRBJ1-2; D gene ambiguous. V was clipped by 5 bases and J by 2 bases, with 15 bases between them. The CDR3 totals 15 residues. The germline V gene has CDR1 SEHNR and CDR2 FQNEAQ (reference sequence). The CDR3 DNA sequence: TGTGCCAGCAGCCAGATAGTGGGTGAAAACTATGGCTACACCTTC. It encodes CASSQIVGENYGYTF.

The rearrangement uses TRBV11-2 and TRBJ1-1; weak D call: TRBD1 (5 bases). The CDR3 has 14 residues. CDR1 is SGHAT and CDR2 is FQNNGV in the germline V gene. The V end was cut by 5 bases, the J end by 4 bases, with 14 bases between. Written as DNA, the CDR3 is TGTGCCAGCAGCACCATTAGGGGCATCACTGAAGCTTTCTTT. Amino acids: CASSTIRGITEAFF.

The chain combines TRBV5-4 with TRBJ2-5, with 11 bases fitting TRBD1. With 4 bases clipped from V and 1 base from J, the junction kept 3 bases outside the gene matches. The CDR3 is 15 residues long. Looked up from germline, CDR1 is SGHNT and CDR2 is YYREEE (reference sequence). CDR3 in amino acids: CASSGTGGTQETQYF. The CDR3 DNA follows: TGTGCCAGCAGCGGGACAGGGGGGACCCAAGAGACCCAGTACTTC.

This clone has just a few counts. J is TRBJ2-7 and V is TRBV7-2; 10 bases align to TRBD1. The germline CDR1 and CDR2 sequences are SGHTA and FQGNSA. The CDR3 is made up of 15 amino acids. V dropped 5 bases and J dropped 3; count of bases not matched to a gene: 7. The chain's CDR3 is CASSMGTGVLYEQYF. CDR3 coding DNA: TGTGCCAGCAGCATGGGGACAGGGGTACTCTACGAGCAGTACTTC.

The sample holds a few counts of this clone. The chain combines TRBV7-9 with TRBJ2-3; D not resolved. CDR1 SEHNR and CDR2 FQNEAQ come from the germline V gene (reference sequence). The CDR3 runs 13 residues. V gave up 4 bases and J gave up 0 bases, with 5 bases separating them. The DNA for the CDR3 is TGTGCCAGCAGCTCAACTAGCACAGATACGCAGTATTTT. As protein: CASSSTSTDTQYF.

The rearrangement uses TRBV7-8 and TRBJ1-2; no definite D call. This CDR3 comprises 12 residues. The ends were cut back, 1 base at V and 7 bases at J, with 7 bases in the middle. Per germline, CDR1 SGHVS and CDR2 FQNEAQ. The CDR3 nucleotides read TGTGCCAGCAGCTTAGTTGACGGTGGCTACACCTTC. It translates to CASSLVDGGYTF.

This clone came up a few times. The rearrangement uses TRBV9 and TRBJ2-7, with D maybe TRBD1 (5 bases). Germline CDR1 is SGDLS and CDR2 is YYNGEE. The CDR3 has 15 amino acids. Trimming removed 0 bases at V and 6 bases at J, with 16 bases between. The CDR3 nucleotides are TGTGCCAGCAGCGTAGACGAAGGGGCGGTCCTCGAGCAGTACTTC. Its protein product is CASSVDEGAVLEQYF.